This passage covers 4 T cell receptor beta chains from one sample sequenced in a study of beta chain features in type 1 diabetes. Expressed TCRB transcripts were sequenced because the isolated RNA had all been reverse transcribed beforehand. Profiled with immunoSEQ multiplex PCR; TCRdb holds only in-frame clones, not every one. Seen here are around 350,000 clones, around an eighth observed once, and the top ten hold about 0.018%. Sequencing was carried out using naive CD4+ T cells from blood. These receptors came from a man younger than 30 in good health.

The V call is TRBV4-2, the J call TRBJ2-1, with 8 bases matching TRBD1. The CDR3 length is 17 residues. Germline assignment: CDR1 LGHNA and CDR2 YNFKEQ. J gave up 7 bases and V 0 bases, and 11 bases lay outside the gene matches. Here the CDR3 reads CASSQDLGQGARNEQFF. Written as DNA, the CDR3 is TGTGCCAGCAGCCAAGATTTAGGGCAGGGGGCGCGTAATGAGCAGTTCTTC.

The V call is TRBV2, the J call TRBJ2-2; D possibly corresponds to TRBD2 (6 bases). The length of the CDR3 is 14 residues. In germline, CDR1 is SNHLY, CDR2 FYNNEI. V lost 10 bases and J 5 bases, leaving 17 bases between the germline ends. The CDR3 loop is CATSRLATTGELFF. DNA for the CDR3: TGTGCCACCAGCAGGCTAGCGACGACCGGGGAGCTGTTTTTT.

This clone has more than one count but fewer than ten. The chain employs TRBV25-1 and TRBJ2-1; 7 nucleotides match TRBD1. V was clipped by 4 bases and J by 11 bases; unmatched bases: 23. Germline V gene lookup returns CDR1 MGHDK and CDR2 SYGVNS. The CDR3 is made up of 18 amino acids. The CDR3 protein is CASSAKTLGQITTMKQFF. The CDR3 DNA follows: TGTGCCAGCAGTGCAAAAACCCTGGGACAGATAACTACAATGAAGCAGTTCTTC.

V gene TRBV7-2 combines with J gene TRBJ2-3, with TRBD2 identical over 14 bases. V lost 4 bases and J lost 4; bases outside the gene matches: 4. The CDR3 spans 16 residues. In germline, CDR1 is SGHTA, CDR2 FQGNSA. The DNA for the CDR3 is TGTGCCAGCAGCTCCGGACTAGCGGGGGGATCAGATACGCAGTATTTT. Its translation is CASSSGLAGGSDTQYF.